This T cell receptor beta chain was sequenced during a study of blood T cell repertoires in COVID-19. Assay: immunoSEQ multiplex PCR; the TCRdb copy retains only in-frame clones and omits some. Here the sample spans 90,000 to 130,000 clones, less than 85% being singletons. Trimming left V 1 base short and J 6 bases short, with 17 bases between. CDR1 and CDR2 from the germline V gene are SGHRS and YFSETQ. CDR3 length: 17 residues. The rearrangement joins TRBV5-1 to TRBJ1-6; D possibly corresponds to TRBD1 (5 bases). This clonotype was obtained from a woman aged 40 to 49 with acute or convalescent COVID-19. Sequencing used peripheral blood. The CDR3 DNA sequence: TGCGCCAGCAGCTTGTTTGCCCGGCAGCAGGGTAATTCACCCCTCCACTTT. It specifies CASSLFARQQGNSPLHF. Based on the CDR3 plus reference TRBV5-1 and TRBJ1-6, the full variable domain is KAGVTQTPRYLIKTRGQQVTLSCSPISGHRSVSWYQQTPGQGLQFLFEYFSETQRNKGNFPGRFSGRQFSNSRSEMNVSTLELGDSALYLCASSLFARQQGNSPLHFGNGTRLTVT.